The TCR beta chain described here comes from a study of cytomegalovirus exposure and HLA in healthy donors. This clone appeared a few times. The antigen remains undetermined. Study-level points and caveats: Cytomegalovirus association was listed for 170 or so TCR beta chains. Reportedly, diagnosis of cytomegalovirus status by the classifier showed high specificity and sensitivity.

CDR3 size: 17 residues. Germline lookup yields CDR1 LNHDA and CDR2 SQIVND (reference sequence). The PCR made use of 60 Vbeta and 13 Jbeta primers. Sequencing used immunoSEQ multiplex PCR; TCRdb keeps in-frame clones, though not all of them. The sample carries over 150,000 clones, 76% recorded once. The sequence derives from a man between 60 and 70 years old in good health and CMV-seronegative. The rearrangement joins TRBV19 to TRBJ2-5; 8 bases map to TRBD1. TRBJ2-7 explains the end of the DNA better; the J call may be wrong. Sequencing was performed on PBMCs. The CDR3 region is CASSTRTGTGPLYEQYF. The CDR3 nucleotides are TGTGCCAGTAGTACACGGACAGGGACGGGTCCGCTGTACGAGCAGTACTTC.